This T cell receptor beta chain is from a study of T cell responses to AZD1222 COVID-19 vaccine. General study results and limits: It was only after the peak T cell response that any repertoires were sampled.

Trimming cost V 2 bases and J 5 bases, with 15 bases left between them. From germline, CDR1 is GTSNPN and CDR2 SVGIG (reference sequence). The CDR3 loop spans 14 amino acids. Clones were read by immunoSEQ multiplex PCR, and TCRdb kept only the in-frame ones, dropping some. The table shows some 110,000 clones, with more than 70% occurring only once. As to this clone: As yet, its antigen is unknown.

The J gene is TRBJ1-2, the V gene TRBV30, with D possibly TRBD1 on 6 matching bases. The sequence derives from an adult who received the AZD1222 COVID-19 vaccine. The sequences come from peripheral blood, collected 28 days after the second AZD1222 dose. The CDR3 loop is CAWSRSGDGYGYTF. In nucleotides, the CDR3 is TGTGCCTGGAGTAGGTCAGGGGACGGATATGGCTACACCTTC.